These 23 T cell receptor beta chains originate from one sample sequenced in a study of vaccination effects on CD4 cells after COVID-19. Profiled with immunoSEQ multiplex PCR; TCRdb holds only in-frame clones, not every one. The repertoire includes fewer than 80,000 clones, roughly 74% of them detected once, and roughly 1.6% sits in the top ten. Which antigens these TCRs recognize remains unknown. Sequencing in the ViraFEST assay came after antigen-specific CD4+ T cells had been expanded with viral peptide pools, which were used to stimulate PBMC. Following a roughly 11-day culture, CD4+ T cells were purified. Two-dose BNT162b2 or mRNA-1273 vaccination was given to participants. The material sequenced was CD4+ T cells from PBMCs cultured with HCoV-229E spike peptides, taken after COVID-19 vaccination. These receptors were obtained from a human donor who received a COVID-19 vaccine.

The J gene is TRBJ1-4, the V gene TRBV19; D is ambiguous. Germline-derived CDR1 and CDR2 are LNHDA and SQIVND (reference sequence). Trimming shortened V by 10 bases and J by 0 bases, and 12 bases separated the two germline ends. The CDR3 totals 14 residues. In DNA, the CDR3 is TGTGCCACCTCACAATCGCCAACTAATGAAAAACTGTTTTTT. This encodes CATSQSPTNEKLFF. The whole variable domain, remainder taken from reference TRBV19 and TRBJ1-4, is DGGITQSPKYLFRKEGQNVTLSCEQNLNHDAMYWYRQDPGQGLRLIYYSQIVNDFQKGDIAEGYSVSREKKESFPLTVTSAQKNPTAFYLCATSQSPTNEKLFFGSGTQLSVL.

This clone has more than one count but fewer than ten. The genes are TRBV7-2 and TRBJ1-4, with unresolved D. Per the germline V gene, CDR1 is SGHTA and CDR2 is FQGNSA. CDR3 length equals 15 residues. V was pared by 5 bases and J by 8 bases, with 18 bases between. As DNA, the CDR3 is TGTGCCAGCAGCCCTAGAGAGGGTTTGGGCGAAAAACTGTTTTTT. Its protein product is CASSPREGLGEKLFF.

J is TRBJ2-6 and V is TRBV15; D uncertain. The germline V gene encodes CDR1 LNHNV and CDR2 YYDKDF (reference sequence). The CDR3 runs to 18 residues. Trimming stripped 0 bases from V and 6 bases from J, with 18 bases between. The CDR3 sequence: CATSRDKAVLGSANVLTF. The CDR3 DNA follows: TGTGCCACCAGCAGAGATAAAGCTGTCCTAGGATCGGCCAACGTCCTGACTTTC.

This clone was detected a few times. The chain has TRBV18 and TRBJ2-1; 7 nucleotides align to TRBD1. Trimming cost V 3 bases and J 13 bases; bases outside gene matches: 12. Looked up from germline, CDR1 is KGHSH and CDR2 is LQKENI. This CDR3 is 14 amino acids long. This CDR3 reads CASSPAQQGRAQFF. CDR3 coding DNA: TGTGCCAGCTCACCGGCACAACAGGGGAGAGCCCAGTTCTTC.

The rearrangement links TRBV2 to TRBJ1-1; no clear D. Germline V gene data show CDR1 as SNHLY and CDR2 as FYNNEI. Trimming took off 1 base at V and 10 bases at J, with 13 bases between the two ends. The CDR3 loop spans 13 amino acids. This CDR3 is CASSEESTTTAFF. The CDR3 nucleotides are TGTGCCAGCAGTGAAGAGTCCACGACAACAGCTTTCTTT.

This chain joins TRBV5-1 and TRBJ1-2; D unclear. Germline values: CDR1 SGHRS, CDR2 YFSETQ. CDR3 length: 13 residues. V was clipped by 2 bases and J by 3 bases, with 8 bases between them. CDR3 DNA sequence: TGCGCCAGCAGCTTCGAGGCTGACTATGGCTACACCTTC. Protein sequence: CASSFEADYGYTF.

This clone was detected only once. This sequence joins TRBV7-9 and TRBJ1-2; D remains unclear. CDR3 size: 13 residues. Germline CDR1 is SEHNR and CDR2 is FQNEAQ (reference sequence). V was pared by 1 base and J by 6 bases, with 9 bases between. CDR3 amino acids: CASSLGEGDGYTF. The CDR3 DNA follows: TGTGCCAGCAGCTTAGGGGAGGGTGATGGCTACACCTTC.

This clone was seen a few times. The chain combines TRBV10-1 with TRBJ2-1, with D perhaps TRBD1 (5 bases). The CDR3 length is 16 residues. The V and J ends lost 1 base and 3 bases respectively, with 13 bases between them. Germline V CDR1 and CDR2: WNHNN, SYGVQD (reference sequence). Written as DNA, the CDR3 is TGCGCCAGCAGTGAGTACCCCGCAGGGAACTACAATGAGCAGTTCTTC. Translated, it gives CASSEYPAGNYNEQFF.

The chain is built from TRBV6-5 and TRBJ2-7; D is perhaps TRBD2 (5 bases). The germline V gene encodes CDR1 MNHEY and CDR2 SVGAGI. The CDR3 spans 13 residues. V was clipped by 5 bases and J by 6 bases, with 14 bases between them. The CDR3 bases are TGTGCCAGCAGTCCAACCGGACTCCGCGAGCAGTACGTC. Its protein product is CASSPTGLREQYV.

CDR3 sequence (DNA): TGTGCCAGCATCATTGGACGGTTTAGCAATCAGCCCCAGCATTTT. This gives the protein CASIIGRFSNQPQHF. V and J are TRBV6-5 and TRBJ1-5; no reliable D call. Deletions cut 7 bases from V and 0 bases from J, with 13 bases between. The V gene's germline CDR1 is MNHEY and CDR2 SVGAGI. CDR3 length: 15 residues.

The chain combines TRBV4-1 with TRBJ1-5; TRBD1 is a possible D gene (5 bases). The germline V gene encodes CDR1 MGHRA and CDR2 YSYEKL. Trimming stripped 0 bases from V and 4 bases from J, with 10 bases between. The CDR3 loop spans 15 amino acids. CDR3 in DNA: TGCGCCAGCAGCCAAGATTTGGGGCTGAATCAGCCCCAGCATTTT. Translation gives CASSQDLGLNQPQHF.

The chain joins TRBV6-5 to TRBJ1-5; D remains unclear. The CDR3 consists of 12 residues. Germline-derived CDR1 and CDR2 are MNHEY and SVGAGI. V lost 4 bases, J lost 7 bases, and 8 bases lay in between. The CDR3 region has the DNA TGTGCCAGCAGTTCCCCGCCCCAGCCCCAGCATTTT. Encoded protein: CASSSPPQPQHF.

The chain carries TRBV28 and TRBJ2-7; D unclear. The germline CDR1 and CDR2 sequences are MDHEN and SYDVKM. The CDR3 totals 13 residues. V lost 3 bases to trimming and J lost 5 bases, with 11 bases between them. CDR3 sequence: CASSLPPGNEQYV. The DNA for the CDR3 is TGTGCCAGCAGTTTGCCTCCCGGTAACGAGCAGTACGTC.

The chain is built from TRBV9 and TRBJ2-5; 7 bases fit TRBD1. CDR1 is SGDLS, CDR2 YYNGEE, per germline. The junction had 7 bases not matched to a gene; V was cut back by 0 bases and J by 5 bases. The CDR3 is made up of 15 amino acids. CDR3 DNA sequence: TGTGCCAGCAGCGTAGTTGGGCAGGGGGTGGAGACCCAGTACTTC. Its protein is CASSVVGQGVETQYF.

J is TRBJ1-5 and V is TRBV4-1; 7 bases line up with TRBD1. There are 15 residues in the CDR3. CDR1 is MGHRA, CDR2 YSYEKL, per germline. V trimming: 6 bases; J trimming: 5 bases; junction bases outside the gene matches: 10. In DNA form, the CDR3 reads TGCGCCAGCAGTCTCGACAGGGAAGTGCATCAGCCCCAGCATTTT. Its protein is CASSLDREVHQPQHF.

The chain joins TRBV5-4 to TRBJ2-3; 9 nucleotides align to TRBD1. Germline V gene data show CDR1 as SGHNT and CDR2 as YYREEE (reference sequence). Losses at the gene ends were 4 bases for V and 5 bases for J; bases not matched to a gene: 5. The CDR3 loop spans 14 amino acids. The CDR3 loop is CASSPKDRGDTQYF. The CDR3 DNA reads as TGTGCCAGCAGCCCAAAGGACAGGGGAGATACGCAGTATTTT.

CDR3 in amino acids: CATSTGDPYNEQFF. The CDR3 DNA reads TGCGCCACATCCACGGGGGATCCCTACAATGAGCAGTTCTTC. The rearrangement uses TRBV5-1 and TRBJ2-1, with D possibly TRBD2 on 6 matching bases. Germline loops: CDR1 SGHRS, CDR2 YFSETQ. The CDR3 is made up of 14 amino acids. The V end lost 9 bases, the J end lost 2 bases, and 15 bases lay between the germline ends.

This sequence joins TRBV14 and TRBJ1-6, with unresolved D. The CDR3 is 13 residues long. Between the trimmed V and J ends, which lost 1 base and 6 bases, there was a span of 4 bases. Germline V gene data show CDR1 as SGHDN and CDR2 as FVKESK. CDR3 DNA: TGTGCCAGCAGCCAAGGCCTTAATTCACCCCTCCACTTT. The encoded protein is CASSQGLNSPLHF.

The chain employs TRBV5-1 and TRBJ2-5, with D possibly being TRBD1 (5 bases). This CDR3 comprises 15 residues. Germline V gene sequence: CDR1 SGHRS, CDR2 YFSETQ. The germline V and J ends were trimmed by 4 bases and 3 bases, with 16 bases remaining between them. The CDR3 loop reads CASSTRTNDEETQYF. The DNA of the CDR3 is TGCGCCAGCAGCACCCGGACAAACGATGAAGAGACCCAGTACTTC.

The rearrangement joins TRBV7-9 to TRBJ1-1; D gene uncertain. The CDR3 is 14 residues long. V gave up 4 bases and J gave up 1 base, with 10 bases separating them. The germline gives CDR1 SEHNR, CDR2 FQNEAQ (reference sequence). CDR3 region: CASSWVSGNTEAFF. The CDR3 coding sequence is TGTGCCAGCAGCTGGGTGTCGGGGAACACTGAAGCTTTCTTT.

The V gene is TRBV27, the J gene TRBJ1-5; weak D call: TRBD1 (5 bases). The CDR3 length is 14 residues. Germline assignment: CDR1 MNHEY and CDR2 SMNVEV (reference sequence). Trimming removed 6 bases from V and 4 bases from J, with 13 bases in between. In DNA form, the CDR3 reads TGTGCCAGCAGGACGACAGCCGCTAATCAGCCCCAGCATTTT. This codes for CASRTTAANQPQHF.

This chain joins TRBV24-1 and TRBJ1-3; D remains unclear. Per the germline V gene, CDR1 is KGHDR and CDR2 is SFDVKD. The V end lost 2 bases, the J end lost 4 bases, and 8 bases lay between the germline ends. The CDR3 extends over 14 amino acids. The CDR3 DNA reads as TGTGCCACCAGTGATTCTCTCGGGGGAAACACCATATATTTT. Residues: CATSDSLGGNTIYF.

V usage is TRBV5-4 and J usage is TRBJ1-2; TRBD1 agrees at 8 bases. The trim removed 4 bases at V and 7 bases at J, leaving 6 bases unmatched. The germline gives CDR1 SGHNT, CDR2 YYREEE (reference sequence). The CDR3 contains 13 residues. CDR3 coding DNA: TGTGCCAGCAGCCAGGACAGGGTTCCTGGCTACACCTTC. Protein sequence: CASSQDRVPGYTF.